This T cell receptor beta chain was documented in a study of CD8+CD57+ T cells in acquired aplastic anemia. Whole-study context: Sorted cells (CD4+ and CD8+) yielded DNA amounts that averaged 3.2 ug. Healthy donor CD4+ samples were sequenced to a depth that averaged roughly 10 million reads.

Notes on this clonotype: Its antigen remains unknown. This may arise from a read error, as a much more abundant clone is one base away.

The study's findings and limits: Patients and controls shared 25 to 30 CD8+ CDR3 sequences. CD8+ Simpson's diversity did not differ significantly between patients and controls.

Template material for TCR beta VDJ and CDR3 profiling consisted of genomic DNA. TCRdb fed the reads into MiXCR, producing one record per CDR3 protein. The profile shows hundreds of thousands of distinct CDR3 sequences, 60% to 80% of them singletons. Sequenced input: sorted CD4+, CD8+, or CD8+CD57+ T cells (not recorded which) from PBMCs. The clonotype comes from a human donor in good health, serving as a control.

This chain's CDR3 is CASSQGPASGGRSEQFF. Written as DNA, the CDR3 is TGCGCCAGCAGCCAGGGTCCGGCTAGCGGGGGGAGGTCTGAGCAGTTCTTC. The chain joins TRBV4-3 to TRBJ2-1, with 11 bases identical to TRBD2. The CDR3 runs 17 residues. Germline V CDR1 and CDR2: LGHNA, YSLEER. V lost 3 bases and J lost 9; bases outside the gene matches: 13.